The rows below give T cell receptor beta chains drawn from one sample of a study of PD-1 blockade in classical Hodgkin lymphoma. Clones were read by immunoSEQ multiplex PCR, and TCRdb kept only the in-frame ones, dropping some. The top ten clones hold 6.5% to 8% of a sample with tens of thousands of clones, under 95% of them seen once. Sequencing was performed on peripheral blood mononuclear cells (PBMCs), taken at baseline. These receptors originate from a human donor with classical Hodgkin lymphoma. Both conserved end residues are part of each CDR3. Each record gives: clone size, D gene, V gene, J gene, CDR3 protein, CDR3 DNA. The D gene is left open where the match is weak. The size entry is marked missing in some rows and otherwise reads once, few, many or a size class.

>.|TRBD2|TRBV28|TRBJ2-1
CASGSGNLGEQFF
TGTGCCTCTGGTAGCGGGAATTTAGGTGAGCAGTTCTTC
>.|TRBD1|TRBV5-6|TRBJ1-4
CASSLGTGRGEKLFF
TGTGCCAGCAGCTTGGGGACAGGTCGTGGGGAAAAACTGTTTTTT
>.|.|TRBV20-1|TRBJ2-1
CSARDDWGQFF
TGCAGTGCTAGAGACGACTGGGGGCAGTTCTTC
>.|.|TRBV30|TRBJ2-3
CAWSVSRTTGSTDTQYF
TGTGCCTGGAGTGTAAGTAGGACGACGGGAAGCACAGATACGCAGTATTTT
>.|TRBD1|TRBV10-3|TRBJ1-2
CAISGTPDRGDYGYTF
TGTGCCATCAGCGGGACCCCCGACAGGGGGGACTATGGCTACACCTTC
>.|.|TRBV7-9|TRBJ2-1
CASTKGGAVNEQFF
TGTGCCAGCACCAAAGGGGGGGCAGTGAATGAGCAGTTCTTC
>.|TRBD1|TRBV5-1|TRBJ2-2
CASSFAGQGTGELFF
TGCGCCAGCAGCTTTGCGGGACAGGGTACCGGGGAGCTGTTTTTT
>.|.|TRBV7-3|TRBJ2-3
CASSLERADTQYF
TGTGCCAGCAGCCTCGAAAGAGCAGATACGCAGTATTTT
>.|TRBD2|TRBV6-6|TRBJ2-1
CASSYSGSSYNEQFF
TGTGCCAGCAGCTACAGCGGGAGCTCCTACAATGAGCAGTTCTTC
>.|.|TRBV28|TRBJ2-5
CASTPGGTIGETQYF
TGTGCCAGCACCCCCGGAGGGACCATAGGAGAGACCCAGTACTTC
>.|.|TRBV29-1|TRBJ2-2
CSVIGITGELFF
TGCAGCGTTATAGGGATCACCGGGGAGCTGTTTTTT
>.|.|TRBV9|TRBJ1-2
CASSVVSVDTGYTF
TGTGCCAGCAGCGTAGTGTCGGTGGACACGGGCTACACCTTC
>.|.|TRBV5-8|TRBJ1-5
CASSIQAPPRDF
TGTGCCAGCAGCATACAGGCTCCGCCGAGGGATTTT
>.|TRBD2|TRBV19|TRBJ2-3
CASSVGTSGSRDTQYF
TGTGCCAGTAGTGTAGGGACTAGCGGGAGTCGTGATACGCAGTATTTT
>.|.|TRBV15|TRBJ2-1
CATSRDLAGSYNEQFF
TGTGCCACCAGCAGAGATTTGGCAGGGAGTTACAATGAGCAGTTCTTC
>.|TRBD1|TRBV11-1|TRBJ2-5
CASSRGQGQETQYF
TGTGCCAGCAGTCGCGGACAGGGGCAAGAGACCCAGTACTTC
>.|.|TRBV5-1|TRBJ1-3
CASSPDGRAGNTIYF
TGCGCCAGCAGCCCCGATGGGAGGGCTGGAAACACCATATATTTT
>.|TRBD1|TRBV9|TRBJ2-1
CASSVGGTGSYNEQFF
TGTGCCAGCAGCGTTGGTGGGACAGGCTCCTACAATGAGCAGTTCTTC
>.|TRBD2|TRBV10-2|TRBJ2-7
CASREPSGHYEQYF
TGCGCCAGCAGAGAACCTAGCGGGCACTACGAGCAGTACTTC
>.|TRBD1|TRBV28|TRBJ2-7
CASSSWTGGSYEQYF
TGTGCCAGCAGTTCCTGGACAGGGGGTTCCTACGAGCAGTACTTC
>.|.|TRBV11-2|TRBJ2-3
CASSLYVGDTQYF
TGTGCCAGCAGCTTATACGTCGGAGATACGCAGTATTTT
>.|.|TRBV5-1|TRBJ1-6
CASSYTLTTSYNSPLHF
TGCGCCAGCAGCTACACCCTCACCACCTCCTATAATTCACCCCTCCACTTT
>.|.|TRBV27|TRBJ2-7
CASSASWAGLGYEQYF
TGTGCCAGCAGTGCCAGCTGGGCGGGATTAGGATACGAGCAGTACTTC
>.|.|TRBV2|TRBJ1-2
CASSEGVNYGYTF
TGTGCCAGCAGTGAGGGGGTTAACTATGGCTACACCTTC
>.|.|TRBV6-1|TRBJ2-5
CASRGPETQYF
TGTGCCAGCAGGGGGCCAGAGACCCAGTACTTC
>once|TRBD1|TRBV15|TRBJ1-4
CATSRVPGGAALNEKLFF
TGTGCCACCAGCAGAGTCCCAGGGGGCGCGGCCCTTAATGAAAAACTGTTTTTT
>.|.|TRBV25-1|TRBJ2-5
CASSADLPNPGTQYF
TGTGCCAGCAGTGCCGATCTCCCCAACCCCGGGACCCAGTACTTC
>.|.|TRBV11-1|TRBJ2-2
CASSFSSGGTGELFF
TGTGCCAGCAGCTTTAGTAGCGGAGGGACCGGGGAGCTGTTTTTT
>.|.|TRBV28|TRBJ2-7
CASSFSGALDF
TGTGCCAGCAGTTTTTCGGGGGCGCTGGACTTC
>.|.|TRBV4-1|TRBJ2-7
CASSQPGYEQYF
TGCGCCAGCAGCCAACCAGGGTACGAGCAGTACTTC
>.|.|TRBV19|TRBJ2-1
CASSARLGYNEQFF
TGTGCCAGTAGTGCCCGACTAGGTTACAATGAGCAGTTCTTC
>.|TRBD1|TRBV29-1|TRBJ2-7
CSVEGANRGSFGTYEQYF
TGCAGCGTTGAAGGAGCGAACAGGGGGTCTTTCGGGACCTACGAGCAGTACTTC
>medium-sized|.|TRBV19|TRBJ1-1
CASSYGRQLNTEAFF
TGTGCCAGTAGTTACGGCCGACAGTTAAACACTGAAGCTTTCTTT
>.|.|TRBV10-3|TRBJ2-7
CAISQGASGFTYEQYF
TGTGCCATCAGTCAAGGGGCATCAGGGTTTACCTACGAGCAGTACTTC
>once|.|TRBV19|TRBJ1-2
CASSRTAPYGYTF
TGTGCCAGTAGTCGGACAGCCCCCTATGGCTACACCTTC
>once|TRBD2|TRBV7-2|TRBJ2-5
CASSPGLERTQYF
TGTGCCAGCAGCCCGGGACTAGAAAGGACCCAGTACTTC
>.|.|TRBV7-6|TRBJ2-3
CASSFGDAGTDTQYF
TGTGCCAGCAGCTTTGGGGATGCGGGCACAGATACGCAGTATTTT
>few|.|TRBV7-9|TRBJ2-3
CASSLDLYTQYF
TGTGCCAGCAGCTTAGATCTCTATACGCAGTATTTT
>few|TRBD1|TRBV6-6|TRBJ1-1
CASSYSGGRRTEAFF
TGTGCCAGCAGTTACTCAGGGGGCCGGCGGACTGAAGCTTTCTTT
>.|TRBD1|TRBV30|TRBJ1-1
CAWRGDSPNTEAFF
TGTGCCTGGAGGGGGGACAGCCCGAACACTGAAGCTTTCTTT
>.|.|TRBV5-1|TRBJ2-2
CASSFSIRTHPAGELFF
TGCGCCAGCAGCTTTTCAATAAGGACCCATCCGGCCGGGGAGCTGTTTTTT
>.|TRBD1|TRBV6-1|TRBJ1-2
CASSEMGHRGGYGYTF
TGTGCCAGCAGTGAAATGGGACACAGGGGGGGCTATGGCTACACCTTC
>.|.|TRBV4-3|TRBJ2-3
CASSQGGRGGTQYF
TGCGCCAGCAGCCAAGGAGGGAGGGGGGGCACGCAGTATTTT
>.|.|TRBV6-5|TRBJ1-2
CASSELGVAGYTF
TGTGCCAGCAGTGAACTTGGTGTGGCAGGCTACACCTTC
>.|TRBD2|TRBV5-1|TRBJ2-5
CASSMGLAGTQYF
TGCGCCAGCAGCATGGGACTAGCGGGGACCCAGTACTTC
>.|TRBD1|TRBV27|TRBJ1-1
CASSARQGLNTEAFF
TGTGCCAGCAGTGCCCGACAGGGATTGAACACTGAAGCTTTCTTT
>.|TRBD1|TRBV5-4|TRBJ1-1
CASSMDRGTEAFF
TGTGCCAGCAGTATGGACAGGGGTACTGAAGCTTTCTTT
>.|TRBD2|TRBV4-3|TRBJ2-1
CASSPRTSGRGSHEQFF
TGCGCCAGCAGCCCGCGGACTAGCGGGAGGGGTTCCCATGAGCAGTTCTTC
>.|.|TRBV19|TRBJ1-1
CASSYSSEAFF
TGTGCCAGTAGTTACTCATCTGAAGCTTTCTTT
>.|.|TRBV4-3|TRBJ2-1
CASSQDRGSSYNEQFF
TGCGCCAGCAGCCAAGACCGGGGAAGCTCCTACAATGAGCAGTTCTTC
>.|.|TRBV13|TRBJ1-3
CASSHRDSGNTIYF
TGTGCCAGCAGCCACAGAGACTCTGGAAACACCATATATTTT